A single sample gave rise to the 30 T cell receptor beta chains below, sequenced in a study of cytomegalovirus exposure and HLA in healthy donors. Primers: 60 Vbeta forward and 13 Jbeta reverse. Method: immunoSEQ multiplex PCR; TCRdb's copy keeps in-frame clones and lacks some. The profile shows tens of thousands of clones, around three quarters of them singletons. The specimen sequenced was PBMCs. These receptor sequences come from a man in his fifties or sixties in good health and CMV-seronegative.

The count of this clone is one. The chain recombines TRBV10-3 with TRBJ1-2; 7 nucleotides match TRBD1. The junction had 4 bases not matched to a gene; V was cut back by 2 bases and J by 4 bases. Germline V gene data show CDR1 as ENHRY and CDR2 as SYGVKD. CDR3 length: 14 amino acids. The CDR3 bases are TGTGCCATCAGTGAGATGGCAGGGGGCTATGGCTACACCTTC. Amino acids: CAISEMAGGYGYTF.

V gene TRBV14 combines with J gene TRBJ1-3; maybe TRBD1 (6 bases). This CDR3 contains 15 residues. Per the germline V gene, CDR1 is SGHDN and CDR2 is FVKESK. V gave up 0 bases and J gave up 2 bases, with 8 bases separating them. In DNA form, the CDR3 reads TGTGCCAGCAGCCAAGATTGGGGGCCTGGAAACACCATATATTTT. It is translated as CASSQDWGPGNTIYF.

This chain uses TRBV7-9 with TRBJ2-1; TRBD2 matches 7 bases. CDR3 length: 12 residues. V was clipped by 4 bases and J by 9 bases; unmatched bases: 3. In germline, CDR1 is SEHNR, CDR2 FQNEAQ (reference sequence). The CDR3 is CASSSAGVEQFF. CDR3 in DNA: TGTGCCAGCAGCTCCGCGGGAGTTGAGCAGTTCTTC. The full variable domain, rest sourced from reference TRBV7-9 and TRBJ2-1, is DTGVSQNPRHKITKRGQNVTFRCDPISEHNRLYWYRQTLGQGPEFLTYFQNEAQLEKSRLLSDRFSAERPKGSFSTLEIQRTEQGDSAMYLCASSSAGVEQFFGPGTRLTVL.

The chain recombines TRBV9 with TRBJ1-6, with D possibly being TRBD1 (5 bases). Germline V gives CDR1 SGDLS, CDR2 YYNGEE. The CDR3 sequence is 15 residues long. V was shortened by 5 bases and J by 3 bases, with 12 bases between the two germline ends. The CDR3 protein is CASSTKGNYNSPLHF. CDR3 nucleotide sequence: TGTGCCAGCAGTACCAAGGGGAACTATAATTCACCCCTCCACTTT. Full variable domain (remainder filled in from reference TRBV9 and TRBJ1-6): DSGVTQTPKHLITATGQRVTLRCSPRSGDLSVYWYQQSLDQGLQFLIQYYNGEERAKGNILERFSAQQFPDLHSELNLSSLELGDSALYFCASSTKGNYNSPLHFGNGTRLTVT.

The J gene is TRBJ2-5, the V gene TRBV18; 10 positions match TRBD1. V dropped 2 bases and J dropped 4; count of bases not matched to a gene: 4. Per germline, CDR1 KGHSH and CDR2 LQKENI. The CDR3 is made up of 15 amino acids. The CDR3 coding sequence is TGTGCCAGCTCACCAGTAGGACAGGGGGGAGAGACCCAGTACTTC. Translation gives CASSPVGQGGETQYF.

The CDR3 region is CASSYRDRTYEQYF. The DNA for the CDR3 is TGTGCCAGCAGTTACAGGGACAGGACCTACGAGCAGTACTTC. The chain uses TRBV6-5 and TRBJ2-7; 8 nucleotides line up with TRBD1. With 2 bases clipped from V and 2 bases from J, the junction kept 2 bases outside the gene matches. This CDR3 is built from 14 residues. The V gene's germline CDR1 is MNHEY and CDR2 SVGAGI.

The rearrangement uses TRBV10-3 and TRBJ2-3; 7 bases fit TRBD2. J was trimmed by 4 bases and V by 4 bases; bases with no gene match: 2. Germline V gives CDR1 ENHRY, CDR2 SYGVKD. This CDR3 has 13 residues. The CDR3 nucleotides are TGTGCCATCAGTGGGACTAGTTCAGATACGCAGTATTTT. Its protein product is CAISGTSSDTQYF.

This clone occurred once. The CDR3 DNA reads TGTGCCAGCAGCTTAGGTGTCAGTCCCCAGGGGATGGACACTGAAGCTTTCTTT. This gives the protein CASSLGVSPQGMDTEAFF. V is TRBV7-9 and J is TRBJ1-1; weak D call: TRBD1 (6 bases). The germline gives CDR1 SEHNR, CDR2 FQNEAQ (reference sequence). V was cut by 1 base and J by 3 bases, with 21 bases left in between. This CDR3 spans 18 amino acids. Full variable domain (outside the CDR3, taken from reference TRBV7-9 and TRBJ1-1): DTGVSQNPRHKITKRGQNVTFRCDPISEHNRLYWYRQTLGQGPEFLTYFQNEAQLEKSRLLSDRFSAERPKGSFSTLEIQRTEQGDSAMYLCASSLGVSPQGMDTEAFFGQGTRLTVV.

V and J are TRBV7-3 and TRBJ1-6; 7 bases are shared with TRBD1. Germline V CDR1 and CDR2: SGHTA, FQGTGA. CDR3 length: 13 residues. Trimming removed 5 bases from V and 10 bases from J; junction bases left unmatched: 5. CDR3 protein: CASSPDRVSPLHF. Written as DNA, the CDR3 is TGTGCCAGCAGCCCCGACAGGGTGTCACCCCTCCACTTT.

As for this clone: Germline and junction disagree at one end, which may indicate a read error. The chain recombines TRBV7-9 with TRBJ2-2, with a possible D match to TRBD1 (5 bases). The CDR3 length is 12 residues. The germline CDR1 and CDR2 sequences are SEHNR and FQNEAQ (reference sequence). DNA for the CDR3: TGTTCCAGCAGCTCCAGGGCCGGGGAGCTGTTTTTT. Its protein product is CSSSSRAGELFF.

The rearrangement joins TRBV4-3 to TRBJ2-2; weak D call: TRBD2 (6 bases). Germline V gene lookup returns CDR1 LGHNA and CDR2 YSLEER. The CDR3 runs to 17 residues. Trimming removed 0 bases from V and 5 bases from J, with 16 bases in between. CDR3 in amino acids: CASSQDVSYAGTGELFF. The CDR3 nucleotides read TGCGCCAGCAGCCAAGATGTCTCGTATGCGGGAACCGGGGAGCTGTTTTTT.

V usage is TRBV30 and J usage is TRBJ1-5; 8 bases match TRBD1. Germline V CDR1 and CDR2: GTSNPN, SVGIG (reference sequence). Trimming took 4 bases from V and 9 from J; bases not matched to a gene: 14. The length of the CDR3 is 15 residues. This chain's CDR3 is CAWTWGRGRWRPQHF. The CDR3 DNA sequence: TGTGCCTGGACCTGGGGCAGGGGGCGATGGCGGCCCCAGCATTTT.

The V gene is TRBV6-6, the J gene TRBJ1-1; D perhaps matches TRBD1 (6 bases). The CDR3 covers 11 residues. V was cut by 9 bases and J by 6 bases, with 11 bases left in between. Germline loops: CDR1 MNHNY, CDR2 SVGAGI (reference sequence). The CDR3: CASTGSPEAFF. DNA of the CDR3: TGTGCCAGTACAGGGTCCCCTGAAGCTTTCTTT.

V gene TRBV4-1 combines with J gene TRBJ2-7; D gene uncertain. The germline V and J ends were trimmed by 1 base and 0 bases, with 16 bases remaining between them. The CDR3 has 17 residues. Germline V gene data show CDR1 as MGHRA and CDR2 as YSYEKL. CDR3 amino acids: CASSQAPRPLFSYEQYF. CDR3 DNA: TGCGCCAGCAGCCAAGCCCCCAGACCACTATTCTCCTACGAGCAGTACTTC.

V and J are TRBV5-1 and TRBJ1-1; maybe TRBD1 (5 bases). Per the germline V gene, CDR1 is SGHRS and CDR2 is YFSETQ. This CDR3 comprises 14 residues. V was pared by 0 bases and J by 1 base, with 7 bases between. The CDR3 loop reads CASSLVQGNTEAFF. The DNA for the CDR3 is TGCGCCAGCAGCTTGGTTCAGGGGAACACTGAAGCTTTCTTT.

The chain couples TRBV19 to TRBJ1-4; 9 positions match TRBD1. J was trimmed by 0 bases and V by 5 bases; bases with no gene match: 4. The V gene's germline CDR1 is LNHDA and CDR2 SQIVND (reference sequence). The CDR3 has 16 amino acids. The CDR3 DNA reads as TGTGCCAGTAGTCGGACAGGGGCGGCAACTAATGAAAAACTGTTTTTT. Translation: CASSRTGAATNEKLFF.

CDR3 nucleotides: TGTGCCAGCTCAACAGGGGGCTGGACTGAAGCTTTCTTT. Amino acid sequence: CASSTGGWTEAFF. The genes are TRBV18 and TRBJ1-1; 9 bases align to TRBD1. The germline V gene has CDR1 KGHSH and CDR2 LQKENI. This CDR3 has 13 amino acids. After removal of 5 bases from V and 5 bases from J, the junction contained 3 bases not matched to a gene. Together with reference TRBV18 and TRBJ1-1, the CDR3 gives the full variable domain: NAGVMQNPRHLVRRRGQEARLRCSPMKGHSHVYWYRQLPEEGLKFMVYLQKENIIDESGMPKERFSAEFPKEGPSILRIQQVVRGDSAAYFCASSTGGWTEAFFGQGTRLTVV.

The chain couples TRBV5-1 to TRBJ2-1, with TRBD2 identical over 12 bases. After removal of 0 bases from V and 7 bases from J, the junction contained 5 bases not matched to a gene. There are 16 residues in the CDR3. Germline assignment: CDR1 SGHRS and CDR2 YFSETQ. CDR3 amino acids: CASSLATSGSRNEQFF. The CDR3 nucleotides are TGCGCCAGCAGCTTGGCGACTAGCGGGAGTCGGAATGAGCAGTTCTTC.

V gene TRBV12-5 combines with J gene TRBJ2-7; D might be TRBD2 (6 bases). In germline, CDR1 is LGHNT, CDR2 FRNRAP. Trimming removed 3 bases at V and 2 bases at J, with 8 bases between. The CDR3 is 13 amino acids. CDR3 sequence: CASGFGGAYEQYF. The DNA for the CDR3 is TGTGCTAGTGGTTTCGGGGGAGCCTACGAGCAGTACTTC. The full variable domain, with the rest looked up from reference TRBV12-5 and TRBJ2-7, is DARVTQTPRHKVTEMGQEVTMRCQPILGHNTVFWYRQTMMQGLELLAYFRNRAPLDDSGMPKDRFSAEMPDATLATLKIQPSEPRDSAVYFCASGFGGAYEQYFGPGTRLTVT.

V and J are TRBV18 and TRBJ2-7; D not certain. The CDR3 loop spans 13 amino acids. Germline lookup yields CDR1 KGHSH and CDR2 LQKENI. Between the trimmed V and J ends, which lost 2 bases and 3 bases, there was a span of 8 bases. CDR3 bases: TGTGCCAGCTCACCAGTTAGCAGCTACGAGCAGTACTTC. Translating it yields CASSPVSSYEQYF.

The V call is TRBV5-1, the J call TRBJ2-3; 9 bases are shared with TRBD2. Germline CDR1 reads SGHRS; CDR2 reads YFSETQ. The CDR3 loop spans 16 amino acids. Trimming cost V 0 bases and J 0 bases; bases outside gene matches: 2. In nucleotides, the CDR3 is TGCGCCAGCAGCTTGGGGCTAGCGGGGAGCACAGATACGCAGTATTTT. Protein product: CASSLGLAGSTDTQYF.

The sample holds a few counts of this clone. The chain uses TRBV19 and TRBJ1-5, with 10 bases that match TRBD1. V shed 6 bases and J 5 bases; nucleotides not matched to a gene: 7. Germline loops: CDR1 LNHDA, CDR2 SQIVND (reference sequence). The CDR3 consists of 15 residues. CDR3 sequence (DNA): TGTGCCAGTAGAAGCGGGACAGGGGAGTATCAGCCCCAGCATTTT. Protein product: CASRSGTGEYQPQHF.

The rearrangement uses TRBV5-1 and TRBJ2-1; 12 bases agree with TRBD2. Germline V gives CDR1 SGHRS, CDR2 YFSETQ. V gave up 3 bases and J gave up 0 bases; unmatched junction bases: 4. The CDR3 length is 17 residues. CDR3 sequence (DNA): TGCGCCAGCAGCTCAACGACTAGCGGGAGCTCCTACAATGAGCAGTTCTTC. The encoded protein is CASSSTTSGSSYNEQFF.

V gene TRBV29-1 combines with J gene TRBJ2-3, with TRBD1 identical over 7 bases. Germline lookup yields CDR1 SQVTM and CDR2 ANQGSEA. The length of the CDR3 is 14 residues. Germline trimming cut 7 bases from V and 2 bases from J; bases unmatched to any gene: 9. CDR3 region: CSAGVGTATDTQYF. The CDR3 DNA follows: TGCAGCGCTGGAGTAGGGACAGCCACAGATACGCAGTATTTT.

The rearrangement joins TRBV7-2 to TRBJ2-7; unclear D gene. V was clipped by 4 bases and J by 1 base, with 14 bases between them. Per germline, CDR1 SGHTA and CDR2 FQGNSA. The CDR3 extends over 15 amino acids. The CDR3 is CASSSRSTESYEQYF. The DNA for the CDR3 is TGTGCCAGCAGCTCTCGGTCTACAGAGTCCTACGAGCAGTACTTC.

This clone appeared a few times. The rearrangement uses TRBV12-5 and TRBJ2-5, with TRBD2 matching over 10 bases. This CDR3 contains 13 residues. CDR1 LGHNT and CDR2 FRNRAP come from the germline V gene. CDR3 in DNA: TGTGCATGGAGCGGGGGGGTTCTAGAGACCCAGTACTTC. This codes for CAWSGGVLETQYF. The full variable domain, rest sourced from reference TRBV12-5 and TRBJ2-5, is DARVTQTPRHKVTEMGQEVTMRCQPILGHNTVFWYRQTMMQGLELLAYFRNRAPLDDSGMPKDRFSAEMPDATLATLKIQPSEPRDSAVYFCAWSGGVLETQYFGPGTRLLVL.

This clone was counted a single time. CDR3 region: CASSLSGGAGLRYEQYF. DNA for the CDR3: TGTGCCAGCAGCTTAAGCGGAGGGGCAGGGCTTCGTTACGAGCAGTACTTC. The chain combines TRBV7-2 with TRBJ2-7, with D possibly matching TRBD2 (6 bases). CDR3 size: 17 residues. Trimming took off 2 bases at V and 4 bases at J, with 21 bases between the two ends. The V gene's germline CDR1 is SGHTA and CDR2 FQGNSA.

The chain uses TRBV7-2 and TRBJ2-5; 7 nucleotides line up with TRBD2. The CDR3 loop spans 14 amino acids. J gave up 4 bases and V 5 bases, and 7 bases lay outside the gene matches. CDR1 and CDR2 from the germline V gene are SGHTA and FQGNSA. The CDR3 sequence: CASSRSGVGETQYF. CDR3 nucleotide sequence: TGTGCCAGCAGCCGGAGCGGGGTGGGAGAGACCCAGTACTTC.

This clone turned up a few times. The CDR3 DNA follows: TGTGCCAGCAGCGGACCCTGGGGGGTTGAAGCTTTCTTT. It specifies CASSGPWGVEAFF. The chain carries TRBV5-8 and TRBJ1-1, with D possibly TRBD1 on 5 matching bases. CDR3 length: 13 amino acids. Germline V CDR1 and CDR2: SGHTS, YDEGEE. V dropped 4 bases and J dropped 7 bases, with 14 bases sitting between them. The complete variable domain, with remaining parts taken from reference TRBV5-8 and TRBJ1-1, reads EAGVTQSPTHLIKTRGQQATLRCSPISGHTSVYWYQQALGLGLQFLLWYDEGEERNRGNFPPRFSGRQFPNYSSELNVNALELEDSALYLCASSGPWGVEAFFGQGTRLTVV.

The chain is built from TRBV18 and TRBJ2-5, with 9 nucleotides matching TRBD2. This CDR3 has 15 amino acids. Germline trimming cut 1 base from V and 5 bases from J; bases unmatched to any gene: 5. Per the germline V gene, CDR1 is KGHSH and CDR2 is LQKENI. The CDR3 sequence is CASSPRTSGLETQYF. CDR3 bases: TGTGCCAGCTCACCACGCACTAGCGGGTTGGAGACCCAGTACTTC.